These T cell receptor beta chains were read from a single sample in a study of T cell responses to AZD1222 COVID-19 vaccine. Sequencing used immunoSEQ multiplex PCR; TCRdb keeps in-frame clones, though not all of them. This table has 100,000 to 150,000 clones, 89% appearing once. The sequences come from peripheral blood, collected on day 0 of AZD1222 vaccination. The source of these receptors is an adult in good health. CDR3s include the opening cysteine and the closing phenylalanine or tryptophan. The D gene is left open where the match is weak. Rows may omit the clone size; those that give it use once, few, many or a size class.

D gene,V gene,J gene,clone size,CDR3 protein,CDR3 DNA
-,TRBV4-2,TRBJ2-2,-,CASSLGAGELFF,TGTGCCAGCAGCCTAGGCGCCGGGGAGCTGTTTTTT
-,TRBV7-2,TRBJ2-2,-,CASSWDTNTGELFF,TGTGCCAGCAGCTGGGACACAAACACCGGGGAGCTGTTTTTT
TRBD1,TRBV5-1,TRBJ1-1,few,CASGLQGGGNPEAFF,TGCGCCAGCGGACTTCAGGGGGGAGGGAATCCTGAAGCTTTCTTT
TRBD1,TRBV29-1,TRBJ2-4,-,CSGKQGNIQYF,TGCAGCGGAAAACAGGGGAACATTCAGTACTTC
-,TRBV2,TRBJ1-1,-,CASSVGAKNTEAFF,TGTGCCAGCAGTGTTGGCGCCAAAAACACTGAAGCTTTCTTT
-,TRBV7-9,TRBJ1-1,-,CASSLEGPHGGDMNTEAFF,TGTGCCAGCAGCTTAGAGGGGCCCCATGGGGGCGACATGAACACTGAAGCTTTCTTT
TRBD2,TRBV30,TRBJ2-1,-,CAWRISSGQYNEQFF,TGTGCCTGGAGAATCTCTAGCGGACAATACAATGAGCAGTTCTTC
TRBD2,TRBV14,TRBJ2-7,-,CASSHSGGDRYEQYF,TGTGCCAGCAGCCATAGCGGGGGGGACCGCTACGAGCAGTACTTC
TRBD1,TRBV28,TRBJ2-2,-,CASLKGVGGAFSGELFF,TGTGCCAGCCTAAAGGGGGTAGGGGGCGCGTTTTCCGGGGAGCTGTTTTTT
-,TRBV4-1,TRBJ2-7,-,CASSQSRLRQAGNYEQYF,TGCGCCAGCAGCCAGTCCAGACTGAGACAGGCAGGAAACTACGAGCAGTACTTC
TRBD1,TRBV29-1,TRBJ1-2,once,CSVVGTAGGFDYGYTF,TGCAGCGTCGTCGGAACTGCAGGGGGCTTCGACTATGGCTACACCTTC
-,TRBV7-9,TRBJ1-2,-,CASSAPEASNYGYTF,TGTGCCAGCAGCGCCCCGGAGGCTTCTAACTATGGCTACACCTTC
TRBD1,TRBV6-5,TRBJ2-3,-,CASSYSKDRAADTQYF,TGTGCCAGCAGTTACTCTAAGGACAGGGCCGCAGATACGCAGTATTTT
TRBD1,TRBV7-9,TRBJ2-3,-,CASSPDRVGMRYTQYF,TGTGCCAGCAGCCCCGACAGGGTTGGGATGAGATATACGCAGTATTTT
-,TRBV7-9,TRBJ1-1,-,CASSFGGVVEAFF,TGTGCCAGCAGCTTTGGGGGAGTTGTGGAGGCTTTCTTT
-,TRBV4-2,TRBJ1-5,once,CASSQDSRQPQHF,TGTGCCAGCAGCCAAGATAGCAGGCAGCCCCAGCATTTT
-,TRBV6-5,TRBJ1-2,-,CASSRGGGAVGYTF,TGTGCCAGCAGTCGGGGCGGAGGGGCAGTAGGCTACACCTTC
-,TRBV6-5,TRBJ2-1,-,CASKRNEQFF,TGTGCCAGCAAAAGGAATGAGCAGTTCTTC
-,TRBV5-1,TRBJ2-1,-,CASSLEQGNGEQFF,TGCGCCAGCAGCTTGGAACAGGGCAATGGTGAGCAGTTCTTC
-,TRBV6-5,TRBJ1-5,-,CASSYLSNQPQHF,TGTGCCAGCAGTTATCTTAGCAATCAGCCCCAGCATTTT
-,TRBV7-9,TRBJ1-6,-,CASSIEINSPLHF,TGTGCCAGCAGCATTGAAATTAATTCACCCCTCCACTTT
-,TRBV7-8,TRBJ2-2,-,CASSFARGGELFF,TGTGCCAGCAGCTTCGCCCGGGGCGGGGAGCTGTTTTTT
-,TRBV6-5,TRBJ2-7,-,CASSYPSGGAEQYF,TGTGCCAGCAGTTACCCCTCTGGCGGGGCCGAGCAGTACTTC
-,TRBV2,TRBJ1-2,-,CASSTGLYYGYTF,TGTGCCAGCTCGACAGGACTCTACTATGGCTACACCTTC
-,TRBV13,TRBJ2-7,-,CASSGRQYTYEQYF,TGTGCCAGCAGCGGACGACAGTACACCTACGAGCAGTACTTC